This entry lists 15 T cell receptor beta chains sequenced from one sample in a study of blood T cells in healthy people across ages (dated by TCRdb to about 2015). The library came from 5' RACE. The run used an Illumina HiSeq 2500. A second PCR of roughly 7 to 11 cycles was run with a J-beta primer mix and a sample-barcoded 5' primer. Clones were called with MiXCR by TCRdb after fastp trimmed the public reads at Q25, and only in-frame beta chains were retained. Rows are unified per CDR3 protein, each entry keeping the most common DNA and genes. The sample contains around 1.5 million distinct CDR3 sequences, 59% of them found a single time. More than 6% of the sample is in the top ten clones. The sequenced sample was blood. The receptors shown here come from a man aged 18-30 years in good health.

The CDR3, as DNA: TGTGCCAGCAGTTTGGGCGAACTCTATGGCTACACCTTC. Amino acids: CASSLGELYGYTF. V is TRBV6-5 and J is TRBJ1-2; D remains unclear. V was trimmed by 4 bases and J by 4 bases, leaving 10 bases between them. Germline CDR1 reads MNHEY; CDR2 reads SVGAGI. The CDR3 totals 13 residues.

This clonotype was picked up a small number of times. The CDR3 coding sequence is TGCAGTGCTAGACTAGCGGGAGTTAACGGCATTCAGTACTTC. Encoded protein: CSARLAGVNGIQYF. The rearrangement uses TRBV20-1 and TRBJ2-4; 10 bases are shared with TRBD2. The CDR3 length is 14 residues. The germline gives CDR1 DFQATT, CDR2 SNEGSKA (reference sequence). The V and J ends lost 2 bases and 9 bases, in that order; junction bases with no gene match: 7.

Only one count was recorded for this clonotype. The gene calls are TRBV7-9 and TRBJ2-7; 11 bases line up with TRBD2. The V gene end was trimmed by 4 bases and the J gene end by 3 bases; junction bases not matched to a gene: 14. CDR3 size: 18 residues. CDR1 SEHNR and CDR2 FQNEAQ come from the germline V gene (reference sequence). Here the CDR3 DNA reads TGTGCCAGCAGCTCCCTCACTAGCGGGAGCCATTTCGACTACGAGCAGTACTTC. Amino acids: CASSSLTSGSHFDYEQYF.

This chain connects TRBV9 to TRBJ2-4, with 9 bases aligning to TRBD1. Germline loops: CDR1 SGDLS, CDR2 YYNGEE. V was pared by 3 bases and J by 5 bases, with 3 bases of the junction left unmatched. The CDR3 is 14 amino acids. The CDR3 sequence: CASSGDRDQNIQYF. CDR3 sequence (DNA): TGTGCCAGCAGCGGGGACAGGGACCAAAACATTCAGTACTTC. Full variable domain (missing parts from reference TRBV9 and TRBJ2-4): DSGVTQTPKHLITATGQRVTLRCSPRSGDLSVYWYQQSLDQGLQFLIQYYNGEERAKGNILERFSAQQFPDLHSELNLSSLELGDSALYFCASSGDRDQNIQYFGAGTRLSVL.

The rearrangement uses TRBV7-6 and TRBJ2-3; D gene ambiguous. Trimming took off 5 bases at V and 5 bases at J, with 11 bases between the two ends. Germline CDR1 reads SGHVS; CDR2 reads FNYEAQ. CDR3 size: 13 residues. The DNA for the CDR3 is TGTGCCAGCAGCGTTGGTGGCTTAGATACGCAGTATTTT. This gives the protein CASSVGGLDTQYF.

The chain has TRBV20-1 and TRBJ1-2, with D possibly TRBD1 on 5 matching bases. The CDR3 extends over 16 amino acids. Germline values: CDR1 DFQATT, CDR2 SNEGSKA (reference sequence). V was clipped by 0 bases and J by 2 bases, with 16 bases between them. The CDR3 region is CSARDLKGLDNYGYTF. CDR3 in DNA: TGCAGTGCTAGAGATCTTAAGGGACTAGACAACTATGGCTACACCTTC.

A word on this clonotype: A read error may explain this, as a much larger clone is one base away. V usage is TRBV29-1 and J usage is TRBJ2-5; D not certain. Germline V CDR1 and CDR2: SQVTM, ANQGSEA. The CDR3 extends over 13 amino acids. This CDR3 reads CSVEGQYQEAQYF. The DNA of the CDR3 is TGCAGCGTTGAAGGGCAGTACCAAGAGGCCCAGTACTTC.

The rearrangement uses TRBV25-1 and TRBJ1-4; D uncertain. V was shortened by 7 bases and J by 3 bases, with 15 bases between the two germline ends. Per the germline V gene, CDR1 is MGHDK and CDR2 is SYGVNS. This CDR3 has 15 residues. The CDR3 loop is CASTPVGNSNEKLFF. In nucleotides, the CDR3 is TGTGCCAGCACCCCGGTCGGGAACTCTAATGAAAAACTGTTTTTT.

J is TRBJ2-7 and V is TRBV29-1, with 11 positions matching TRBD1. V shed 5 bases, J shed 3 bases, and the junction held 3 bases outside the gene matches. Looked up from germline, CDR1 is SQVTM and CDR2 is ANQGSEA. The CDR3 loop spans 13 amino acids. This chain's CDR3 is CSVRDRGFYEQYF. The CDR3 nucleotides are TGCAGCGTTCGGGACAGGGGGTTCTACGAGCAGTACTTC.

For this clonotype: At one end, the junction sequence differs from germline, possibly due to a read error. The rearrangement uses TRBV3-1 and TRBJ2-5; D is uncertain. This CDR3 spans 16 amino acids. Germline V gives CDR1 LGHDT, CDR2 YNNKEL (reference sequence). DNA for the CDR3: TGTGTCAGCAGCCAAGATAGGGATCGGCGGATGGAGACCCAGTACTTC. Its translation: CVSSQDRDRRMETQYF.

The chain couples TRBV5-1 to TRBJ1-5; D is unresolved. CDR3 length equals 14 residues. Germline values: CDR1 SGHRS, CDR2 YFSETQ. The V gene lost 4 bases and the J gene lost 6 bases, with 14 bases spanning the gap. The CDR3 sequence is CASSQHRRGQPQHF. The CDR3 bases are TGCGCCAGCAGCCAACATAGGCGAGGTCAGCCCCAGCATTTT.

This clonotype was recorded a few times. CDR3 coding DNA: TGCGCCAGCAGCCAATTGGACAGGACTGGCACCGGGGAGCTGTTTTTT. Protein sequence: CASSQLDRTGTGELFF. The chain is built from TRBV4-1 and TRBJ2-2; 7 bases map to TRBD1. Per germline, CDR1 MGHRA and CDR2 YSYEKL. This CDR3 has 16 residues. V trimming: 2 bases; J trimming: 4 bases; junction bases outside the gene matches: 7.

The genes are TRBV12-3 or TRBV12-4 and TRBJ2-3; TRBD2 might be the D (6 bases). This CDR3 has 13 residues. V lost 10 bases, J lost 1 base, and 12 bases lay in between. The CDR3 is CANKASGTDTQYF. CDR3 nucleotide sequence: TGTGCCAACAAAGCTAGCGGCACAGATACGCAGTATTTT.

This clonotype was picked up one time. This CDR3 is CASSLDPAGVNEQYF. The CDR3 nucleotides read TGTGCCAGCAGCTTAGATCCAGCGGGAGTAAACGAGCAGTACTTC. This chain links TRBV7-7 with TRBJ2-5; TRBD2 agrees at 8 bases. The J call may be mistaken, given a closer DNA end match to TRBJ2-7. There are 15 residues in the CDR3. The germline V gene has CDR1 SSHAT and CDR2 FNYEAQ (reference sequence).

V is TRBV25-1 and J is TRBJ1-1; maybe TRBD1 (5 bases). The CDR3 is 15 amino acids. V lost 1 base, J lost 4 bases, and 13 bases lay in between. Germline CDR1 reads MGHDK; CDR2 reads SYGVNS. CDR3 DNA: TGTGCCAGCAGTGAATGGCGGGGGTTGAGCACTGAAGCTTTCTTT. Translated, it gives CASSEWRGLSTEAFF.